These 10 T cell receptor beta chains were all obtained from the same sample, sequenced in a study of tissue T cells after allogeneic stem cell transplantation. The sample's time point: mouse harvest day 14 after allogeneic transplant. Each mouse received 10^7 T-cell-depleted marrow cells plus 10^6 splenic CD5+ T cells by tail vein. Using immunoSEQ multiplex PCR, the repertoire was profiled, and TCRdb retains in-frame clones only, with some absent. In the table there are fewer than 3,000 clones, about 44% of which are singletons. Material: gut tissue. These receptors originate from a female BALB/c mouse given C57BL/6 T cells with graft-versus-host disease after an allogeneic hematopoietic cell transplant.

This clone was found a few times. The listed genes are named as in mouse. The read terminates 1 residue before the CDR3 end, so the remaining end is supplied by the germline J gene. The V and J genes are TRBV24 and TRBJ2-7, with TRBD1 identical over 10 bases. Germline V lookup: CDR1 KGHTA, CDR2 FRNEEI. CDR3 size: 13 residues. Trimming cost V 2 bases and J 9 bases; bases outside gene matches: 4. The CDR3 here is CASSLDGDRGQYF. Partial CDR3 DNA: TGTGCCAGCAGTCTGGATGGGGACAGGGGACAGTAC.

Only a few counts were recorded for this clone. The gene symbols are mouse symbols. The read terminates 1 residue ahead of where the CDR3 ends, so the germline J gene completes it. The genes are TRBV13-2 and TRBJ2-7; D ambiguous. Looked up from germline, CDR1 is NNHNN and CDR2 is SYGAGS (reference sequence). The CDR3 loop spans 13 amino acids. V shed 0 bases and J shed 5 bases, with 9 bases lying between them. CDR3 DNA, as far as it was read: TGTGCCAGCGGTGATGAAATCCTGGATGAACAGTAC. Encoded protein: CASGDEILDEQY. The complete CDR3 reads CASGDEILDEQYF.

This clone was detected only a few times. Gene names follow the mouse nomenclature. The read falls 1 residue short of the CDR3 end, and the missing part is taken from the germline J gene. The rearrangement uses TRBV12-2 and TRBJ1-1, with unresolved D. The CDR3 covers 12 residues. Germline V gene data show CDR1 as SGHLS and CDR2 as HYDKME. V lost 2 bases and J lost 0, with 3 bases in between. The part of the CDR3 DNA that was read is TGTGCCAGCTCTCGAACAAACACAGAAGTCTTC. It specifies CASSRTNTEVF. The entire CDR3 is CASSRTNTEVFF.

Notes on this clone: Gene names follow the mouse nomenclature. The CDR3 end is not reached by the read, which stops 1 residue before it; the germline J gene fills it in. The chain uses TRBV26 and TRBJ2-7, with 7 bases that match TRBD1. The ends lost 4 bases at V and 4 bases at J; junction bases unmatched: 1. The germline gives CDR1 KGHPV, CDR2 FQNQEV (reference sequence). There are 12 residues in the CDR3. The CDR3 is CASSRGQYEQYF. The sequenced CDR3 bases are TGTGCCAGCAGTCGGGGACAGTATGAACAGTAC.

Points on this clone: Genes here carry mouse names. The missing CDR3 end, 1 residue past where the read stops, is filled in from the germline J gene. The chain combines TRBV13-3 with TRBJ2-2; 10 bases fit TRBD2. Germline V lookup: CDR1 NNHDY, CDR2 SYVADS. The CDR3 length is 15 residues. Unmatched junction bases numbered 5, after V lost 6 bases and J lost 3 bases. The CDR3 spells CASIWGGADTGQLYF. The part of the CDR3 DNA that was read is TGTGCCAGCATCTGGGGGGGCGCTGACACCGGGCAGCTCTAC.

In regard to this clone: The listed genes are named as in mouse. The observed sequence ends 1 residue before the CDR3 terminus, with the missing tail filled in from the germline J gene. This chain links TRBV16 with TRBJ2-7, with TRBD2 identical over 10 bases. Per the germline V gene, CDR1 is SGHSA and CDR2 is FRNQAP. V dropped 0 bases and J dropped 3; count of bases not matched to a gene: 2. The CDR3 has 15 residues. The sequenced CDR3 bases are TGTGCAAGCAGCTTAGAAGGGGACTGGGGCTATGAACAGTAC. Translating it yields CASSLEGDWGYEQY. The entire CDR3 sequence reads CASSLEGDWGYEQYF.

Of note for this clone: The germline and genes are mouse ones. The DNA ends 1 residue before the CDR3 does, and the rest of the CDR3 is filled in from the germline J gene. The chain employs TRBV26 and TRBJ1-1, with a tentative D call TRBD1 (6 bases). V was cut by 6 bases and J by 5 bases, with 16 bases left in between. This CDR3 is 14 amino acids long. Germline CDR1 reads KGHPV; CDR2 reads FQNQEV (reference sequence). CDR3 DNA, as far as it was read: TGTGCCAGCAGCCAAGGACAGAGAGGGACAGAAGTCTTC. It encodes CASSQGQRGTEVF. The complete CDR3 reads CASSQGQRGTEVFF.

Comment on this clone: Any gene name here is a mouse gene name. The CDR3 is cut off 1 residue early in the read; its end comes from the germline J gene. J is TRBJ2-1 and V is TRBV12-1; D not certain. CDR1 is SGHSN and CDR2 is HYEKVE in the germline V gene. The CDR3 length is 14 residues. Trimming cost V 1 base and J 2 bases, with 8 bases left between them. CDR3 protein: CASSLTGYYAEQFF. The CDR3 DNA, read in part, is TGTGCCAGCTCTCTGACCGGTTACTATGCTGAGCAGTTC.

Notes on this clone: The gene names given are mouse names. The read falls 1 residue short of the CDR3 end, and the missing part is taken from the germline J gene. The J gene is TRBJ2-1, the V gene TRBV14; 7 nucleotides align to TRBD2. In germline, CDR1 is SGHDT, CDR2 FRDEAV. The V and J ends lost 5 bases and 1 base, in that order; junction bases with no gene match: 3. The CDR3 totals 14 residues. Partial CDR3 DNA: TGTGCCAGCAGGTCGGGACTGAACTATGCTGAGCAGTTC. Translating it yields CASRSGLNYAEQF. The entire CDR3 protein reads CASRSGLNYAEQFF.

A word on this clone: Each gene name is a mouse one. The read halts 1 residue ahead of the CDR3 end, with the missing end drawn from the germline J gene. The chain carries TRBV24 and TRBJ2-7; D might be TRBD1 (6 bases). Germline lookup yields CDR1 KGHTA and CDR2 FRNEEI. The CDR3 is 14 residues long. V shed 1 base and J shed 3 bases, with 10 bases lying between them. CDR3 sequence reads: CASSLSWDNYEQYF. The CDR3 DNA, read in part, is TGTGCCAGCAGTCTGTCGTGGGACAACTATGAACAGTAC.